This TCR beta chain was obtained from a study of T cell repertoires in cytomegalovirus infection. TCRdb re-called the reads with MiXCR, one entry per CDR3 protein. This table holds more than 200,000 distinct CDR3 sequences, approximately 9.1% found once. Germline CDR1 and CDR2: SQVTM and ANQGSEA. With 6 bases clipped from V and 8 bases from J, the junction kept 9 bases outside the gene matches. This CDR3 is built from 13 residues. This clonotype was counted at least ten times. This TCR came from a human donor in good health (CMV status not recorded). Some clones in this sample may be carry-over from other donors' samples. The source material was PBMCs. The chain uses TRBV29-1 and TRBJ1-2; 10 bases are a match to TRBD1. CDR3 sequence (DNA): TGCAGCGTCGAACGGGACAGGGGTGGAGGCTACACCTTC. It specifies CSVERDRGGGYTF. Looking up the rest from reference TRBV29-1 and TRBJ1-2 gives the full variable domain: SAVISQKPSRDICQRGTSLTIQCQVDSQVTMMFWYRQQPGQSLTLIATANQGSEATYESGFVIDKFPISRPNLTFSTLTVSNMSPEDSSIYLCSVERDRGGGYTFGSGTRLTVV.